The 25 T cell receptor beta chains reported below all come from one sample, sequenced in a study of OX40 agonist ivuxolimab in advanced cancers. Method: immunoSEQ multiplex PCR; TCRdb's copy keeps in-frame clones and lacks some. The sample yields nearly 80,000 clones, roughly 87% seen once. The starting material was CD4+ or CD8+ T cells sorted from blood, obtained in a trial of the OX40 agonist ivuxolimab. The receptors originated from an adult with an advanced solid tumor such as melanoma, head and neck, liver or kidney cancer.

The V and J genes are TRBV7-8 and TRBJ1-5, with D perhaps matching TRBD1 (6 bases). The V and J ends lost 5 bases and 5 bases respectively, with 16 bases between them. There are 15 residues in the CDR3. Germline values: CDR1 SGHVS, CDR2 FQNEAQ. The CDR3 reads CASSAPGTRDQPQHF. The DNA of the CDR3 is TGTGCCAGCAGCGCCCCCGGGACACGAGATCAGCCCCAGCATTTT.

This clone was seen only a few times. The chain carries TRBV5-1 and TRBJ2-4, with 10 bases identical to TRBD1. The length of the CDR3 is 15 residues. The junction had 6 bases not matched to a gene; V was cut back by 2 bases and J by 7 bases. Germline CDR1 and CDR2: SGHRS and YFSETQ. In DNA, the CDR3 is TGCGCCAGCAGCTTAGAACCGGGACAGGGGAACATTCAGTACTTC. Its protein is CASSLEPGQGNIQYF.

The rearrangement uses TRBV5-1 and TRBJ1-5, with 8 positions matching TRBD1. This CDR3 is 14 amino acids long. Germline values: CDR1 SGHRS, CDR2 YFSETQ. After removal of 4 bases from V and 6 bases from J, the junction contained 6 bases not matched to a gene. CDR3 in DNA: TGCGCCAGCAGCGCCGGGACAGGAGCTCAGCCCCAGCATTTT. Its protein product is CASSAGTGAQPQHF.

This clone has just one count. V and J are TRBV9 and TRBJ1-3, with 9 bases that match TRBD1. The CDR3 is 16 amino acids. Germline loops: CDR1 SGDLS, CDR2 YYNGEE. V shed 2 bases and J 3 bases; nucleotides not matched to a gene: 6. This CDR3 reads CASSVDDRGGGNTIYF. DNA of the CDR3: TGTGCCAGCAGCGTGGATGACAGGGGGGGTGGAAACACCATATATTTT. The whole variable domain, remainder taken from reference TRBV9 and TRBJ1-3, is DSGVTQTPKHLITATGQRVTLRCSPRSGDLSVYWYQQSLDQGLQFLIQYYNGEERAKGNILERFSAQQFPDLHSELNLSSLELGDSALYFCASSVDDRGGGNTIYFGEGSWLTVV.

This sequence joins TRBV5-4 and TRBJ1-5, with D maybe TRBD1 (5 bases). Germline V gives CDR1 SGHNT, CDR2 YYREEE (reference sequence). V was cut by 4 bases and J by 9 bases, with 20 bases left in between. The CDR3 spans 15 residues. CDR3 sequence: CASSLGGDRKWPQHF. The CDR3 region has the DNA TGTGCCAGCAGCCTGGGCGGGGACCGCAAGTGGCCCCAGCATTTT.

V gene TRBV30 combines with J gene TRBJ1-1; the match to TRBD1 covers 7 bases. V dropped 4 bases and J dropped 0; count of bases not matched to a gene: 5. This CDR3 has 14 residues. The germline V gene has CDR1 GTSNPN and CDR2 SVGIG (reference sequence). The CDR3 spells CAWTRDSLNTEAFF. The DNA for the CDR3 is TGTGCCTGGACCCGGGACAGCCTGAACACTGAAGCTTTCTTT. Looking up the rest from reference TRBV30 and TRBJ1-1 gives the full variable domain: SQTIHQWPATLVQPVGSPLSLECTVEGTSNPNLYWYRQAAGRGLQLLFYSVGIGQISSEVPQNLSASRPQDRQFILSSKKLLLSDSGFYLCAWTRDSLNTEAFFGQGTRLTVV.

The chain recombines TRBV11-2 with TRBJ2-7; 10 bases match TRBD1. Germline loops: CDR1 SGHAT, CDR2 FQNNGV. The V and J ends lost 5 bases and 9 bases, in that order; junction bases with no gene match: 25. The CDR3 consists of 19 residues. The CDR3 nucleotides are TGTGCCAGCAGCCGGACGACAGGGGGCGGCAGCGGGGCCCCCCTCGGGCAGTACTTC. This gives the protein CASSRTTGGGSGAPLGQYF.

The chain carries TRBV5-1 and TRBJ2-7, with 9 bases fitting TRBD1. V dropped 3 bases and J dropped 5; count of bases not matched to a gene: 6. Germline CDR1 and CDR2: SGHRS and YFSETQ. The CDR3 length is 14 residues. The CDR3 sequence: CASSWGTGNNEQYV. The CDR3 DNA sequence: TGCGCCAGCAGCTGGGGGACAGGGAATAACGAGCAGTACGTC.

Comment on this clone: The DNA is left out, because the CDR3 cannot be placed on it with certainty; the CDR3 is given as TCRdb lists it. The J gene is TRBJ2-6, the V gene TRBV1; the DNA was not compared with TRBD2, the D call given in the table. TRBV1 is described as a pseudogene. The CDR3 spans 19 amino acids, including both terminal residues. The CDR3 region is CTSSQESRLYLCSGNVLTF.

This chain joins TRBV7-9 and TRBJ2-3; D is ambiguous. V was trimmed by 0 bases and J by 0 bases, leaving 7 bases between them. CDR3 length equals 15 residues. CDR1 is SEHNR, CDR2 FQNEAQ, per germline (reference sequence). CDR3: CASSLAGPSTDTQYF. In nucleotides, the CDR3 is TGTGCCAGCAGCTTAGCGGGTCCGAGCACAGATACGCAGTATTTT.

CDR3 region: CASSYLQGVGYTF. CDR3 nucleotides: TGTGCCAGCAGTTATTTACAGGGAGTTGGCTACACCTTC. J is TRBJ1-2 and V is TRBV6-5, with a tentative D call TRBD1 (6 bases). The germline V gene has CDR1 MNHEY and CDR2 SVGAGI. CDR3 length equals 13 residues. Trimming pared 3 bases from V and 7 bases from J, leaving 12 bases between.

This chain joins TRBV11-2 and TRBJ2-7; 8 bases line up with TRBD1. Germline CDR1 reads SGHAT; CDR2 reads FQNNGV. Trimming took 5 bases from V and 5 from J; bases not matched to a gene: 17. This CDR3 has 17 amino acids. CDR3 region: CASSPAWGDRGYNEQYF. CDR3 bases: TGTGCCAGCAGCCCCGCATGGGGAGACAGGGGTTACAACGAGCAGTACTTC. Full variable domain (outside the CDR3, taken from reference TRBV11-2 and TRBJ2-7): EAGVAQSPRYKIIEKRQSVAFWCNPISGHATLYWYQQILGQGPKLLIQFQNNGVVDDSQLPKDRFSAERLKGVDSTLKIQPAKLEDSAVYLCASSPAWGDRGYNEQYFGPGTRLTVT.

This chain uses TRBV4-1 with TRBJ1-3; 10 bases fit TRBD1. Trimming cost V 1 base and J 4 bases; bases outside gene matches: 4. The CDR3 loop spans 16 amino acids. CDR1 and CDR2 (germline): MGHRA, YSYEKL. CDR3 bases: TGCGCCAGCAGCCAAGGACAGGGGGCGTCGGGAAACACCATATATTTT. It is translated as CASSQGQGASGNTIYF.

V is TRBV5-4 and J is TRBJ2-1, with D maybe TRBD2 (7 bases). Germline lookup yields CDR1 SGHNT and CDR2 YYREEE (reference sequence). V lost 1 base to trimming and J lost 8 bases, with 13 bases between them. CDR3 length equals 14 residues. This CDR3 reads CASSLMGGAYEQFF. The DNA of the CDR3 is TGTGCCAGCAGCTTGATGGGGGGGGCCTATGAGCAGTTCTTC.

CDR3 residues: CASSLDGGSPLHF. CDR3 in DNA: TGTGCCAGCAGCTTGGATGGGGGTTCACCCCTCCACTTT. The gene calls are TRBV5-6 and TRBJ1-6; possibly TRBD1 for D (5 bases). The CDR3 extends over 13 amino acids. V shed 0 bases and J shed 9 bases, with 7 bases lying between them. Germline CDR1 and CDR2: SGHDT and YYEEEE.

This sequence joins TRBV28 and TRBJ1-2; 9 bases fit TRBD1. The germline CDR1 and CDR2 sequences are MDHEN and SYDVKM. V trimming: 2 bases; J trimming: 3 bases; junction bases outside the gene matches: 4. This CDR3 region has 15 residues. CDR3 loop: CASSLAGTGYYGYTF. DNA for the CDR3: TGTGCCAGCAGTTTAGCGGGGACAGGGTACTATGGCTACACCTTC.

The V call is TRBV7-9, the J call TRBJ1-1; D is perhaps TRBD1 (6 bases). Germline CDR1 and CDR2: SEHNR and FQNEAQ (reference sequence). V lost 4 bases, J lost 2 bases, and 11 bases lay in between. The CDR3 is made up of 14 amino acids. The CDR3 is CASSSQGLNTEAFF. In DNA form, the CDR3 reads TGTGCCAGCAGCTCACAGGGTCTCAACACTGAAGCTTTCTTT.

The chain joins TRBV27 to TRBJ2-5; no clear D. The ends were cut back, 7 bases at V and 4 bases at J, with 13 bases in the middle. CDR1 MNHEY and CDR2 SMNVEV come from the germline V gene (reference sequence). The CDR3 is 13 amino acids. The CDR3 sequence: CASKGLSVETQYF. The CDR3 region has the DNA TGTGCCAGCAAAGGGCTTAGTGTAGAGACCCAGTACTTC.

The chain's CDR3 is CSVAGGLRDIQYF. CDR3 nucleotides: TGCAGCGTTGCGGGGGGCCTAAGAGACATTCAGTACTTC. The V and J genes are TRBV29-1 and TRBJ2-4; tentatively, D is TRBD2 (7 bases). V gave up 4 bases and J gave up 8 bases, with 15 bases separating them. CDR3 length equals 13 residues. CDR1 is SQVTM, CDR2 ANQGSEA, per germline.

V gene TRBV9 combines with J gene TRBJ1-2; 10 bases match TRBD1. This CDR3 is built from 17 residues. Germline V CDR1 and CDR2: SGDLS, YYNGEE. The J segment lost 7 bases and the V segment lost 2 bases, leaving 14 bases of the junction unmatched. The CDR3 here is CASSVYTPLTGGRGYTF. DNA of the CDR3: TGTGCCAGCAGCGTCTACACCCCCCTGACAGGGGGCCGTGGCTACACCTTC.

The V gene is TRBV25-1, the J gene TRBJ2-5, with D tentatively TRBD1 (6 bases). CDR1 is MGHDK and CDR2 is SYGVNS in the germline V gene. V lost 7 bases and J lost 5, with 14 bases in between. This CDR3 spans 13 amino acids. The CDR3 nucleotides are TGTGCCAGCACAGGGGCTTTCTGGGAGACCCAGTACTTC. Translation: CASTGAFWETQYF.

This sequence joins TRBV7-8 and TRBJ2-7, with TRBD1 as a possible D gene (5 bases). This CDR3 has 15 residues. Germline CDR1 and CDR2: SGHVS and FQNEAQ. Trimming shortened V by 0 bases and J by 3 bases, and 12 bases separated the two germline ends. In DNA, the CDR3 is TGTGCCAGCAGCTTAGCCCTTGGCCAGGGCTACGAGCAGTACGTC. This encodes CASSLALGQGYEQYV.

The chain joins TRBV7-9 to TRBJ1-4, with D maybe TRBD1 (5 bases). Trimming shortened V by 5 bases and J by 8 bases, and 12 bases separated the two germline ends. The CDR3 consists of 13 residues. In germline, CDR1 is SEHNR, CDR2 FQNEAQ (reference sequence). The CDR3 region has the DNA TGTGCCAGCAGCCGTACCCGGGGGGAAAAACTGTTTTTT. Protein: CASSRTRGEKLFF.

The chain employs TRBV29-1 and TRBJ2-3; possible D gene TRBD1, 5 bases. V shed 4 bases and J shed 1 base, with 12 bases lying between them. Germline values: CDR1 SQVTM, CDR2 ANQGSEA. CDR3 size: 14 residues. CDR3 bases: TGCAGCGTTGGTCAGGGTCGGGGCACAGATACGCAGTATTTT. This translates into CSVGQGRGTDTQYF.

CDR3 in amino acids: CASSLDTGQGGAGQETQYF. CDR3 bases: TGTGCCAGCAGCTTGGATACGGGACAGGGGGGCGCGGGGCAAGAGACCCAGTACTTC. The rearrangement joins TRBV5-8 to TRBJ2-5, with 11 bases that match TRBD1. V shed 0 bases and J 2 bases; nucleotides not matched to a gene: 12. This CDR3 region has 19 residues. From germline, CDR1 is SGHTS and CDR2 YDEGEE.